This is a list of T cell receptor beta chains from one sample in a study of cytomegalovirus exposure and HLA in healthy donors. The table came from immunoSEQ multiplex PCR; TCRdb's copy has only in-frame clones and leaves some out. The profile shows around 200,000 clones, 70% to 80% of them singletons. The sample was PBMCs. The receptors originated from a woman aged 25 to 39 in good health and CMV-seropositive. Both conserved end residues are part of each CDR3. A D gene is named only where the DNA matches it firmly. Some rows have no size entry. The others give once, few or many, or a class for an expanded clone.

V	D	J	size	DNA	CDR3
TRBV7-2	.	TRBJ2-7	.	TGTGCCAGCAGCTTAGTATCCTACGAGCAGTACTTC	CASSLVSYEQYF
TRBV27	.	TRBJ1-1	.	TGTGCCAGCAGGGGGGCCGACAACACTGAAGCTTTCTTT	CASRGADNTEAFF
TRBV5-4	TRBD1	TRBJ1-4	.	TGTGCCAGCAGCTTAGGGACAGAGGGGCGGGATGAAAAACTGTTTTTT	CASSLGTEGRDEKLFF
TRBV7-2	.	TRBJ2-5	once	TGTGCCAGCAGCTTAGGGGGGGTTGAGACCCAGTACTTC	CASSLGGVETQYF
TRBV27	.	TRBJ1-3	.	TGTGCCAGCAGTTTATCTGCTCCGGGACTTGGAAACACCATATATTTT	CASSLSAPGLGNTIYF
TRBV11-2	TRBD2	TRBJ2-3	.	TGTGCCAGCAGCTTCCAGCTTGGAGCGGGACTAGCGGGAGCAGATACGCAGTATTTT	CASSFQLGAGLAGADTQYF
TRBV7-9	.	TRBJ1-1	.	TGTGCCAGCAGCTTAGGGTCGGGGGAGGGTGAAGCTTTCTTT	CASSLGSGEGEAFF
TRBV6-1	.	TRBJ1-1	.	TGTGCCAGCAGTGAAGACCCCCGGGGTACGGAATCGAACACTGAAGCTTTCTTT	CASSEDPRGTESNTEAFF
TRBV28	.	TRBJ1-2	.	TGTGCCAGCAGTTTGGTGGACAGTTACTATGGCTACACCTTC	CASSLVDSYYGYTF
TRBV2	.	TRBJ1-4	few	TGTGCCGGTACTCAAGCGGGGTCGCAGAGAATTCTGTTTTTT	CAGTQAGSQRILFF
TRBV7-8	TRBD1	TRBJ1-2	.	TGTGCCAGCACCAAGACAGGGGGGGATGGCTACACCTTC	CASTKTGGDGYTF
TRBV30	.	TRBJ1-1	.	TGTGCCTGGAGTGTATTCTTCGGGGAAGCTTTCTTT	CAWSVFFGEAFF
TRBV15	.	TRBJ2-1	.	TGTGCCACCAGCAGAGGGTTGAGCTCCTACAATGAGCAGTTCTTC	CATSRGLSSYNEQFF
TRBV6-6	.	TRBJ1-2	.	TGTGCCAGCCGCCGGACAGATAAGGGCTATGGCTACACCTTC	CASRRTDKGYGYTF
TRBV11-2	TRBD1	TRBJ1-2	.	TGTGCCAGCAGCTTTGGGACAGACTATGGCTACACCTTC	CASSFGTDYGYTF
TRBV2	.	TRBJ1-3	.	TGTGCCAGCACTAGACAGGTTCTCTCTGGAAACACCATATATTTT	CASTRQVLSGNTIYF
TRBV10-3	.	TRBJ1-2	.	TGTGCCATCAGTCCGTCAACCCAGACAGTCAACTATGGCTACACCTTC	CAISPSTQTVNYGYTF
TRBV7-9	TRBD1	TRBJ2-7	.	TGTGCCAGCAGCTTCCGGACAGGGCTTTCCTACGAGCAGTACTTC	CASSFRTGLSYEQYF
TRBV5-8	TRBD1	TRBJ1-4	.	TGTGCCAGCAGCTATTTATGGACAGGGCGTGAAAAACTGTTTTTT	CASSYLWTGREKLFF
TRBV11-2	TRBD2	TRBJ2-1	.	TGTGCCAGCAGCTTAGTTACGGGAGGGAATGAGCAGTTCTTC	CASSLVTGGNEQFF
TRBV27	TRBD1	TRBJ2-4	.	TGTGCCAGCAGATCACAGGGGAGCAAAAACATTCAGTACTTC	CASRSQGSKNIQYF
TRBV10-3	.	TRBJ2-5	.	TGTGCCATCAGCAGGGGGGACAGTTGGAGAGAGACCCAGTACTTC	CAISRGDSWRETQYF
TRBV2	TRBD2	TRBJ2-7	.	TGTGCCAGCCGGACTAGCGGGGGGAGCTACGAGCAGTACTTC	CASRTSGGSYEQYF
TRBV11-2	.	TRBJ2-7	.	TGCGCCAGCAGCCTAGATACTGTCTACGAGCAGTACTTC	CASSLDTVYEQYF
TRBV6-5	.	TRBJ1-2	.	TGTGCCAGCAGTTACTCGAAGAGTCTTAACTATGGCTACACCTTC	CASSYSKSLNYGYTF
TRBV18	TRBD2	TRBJ2-5	few	TGTGCCAGCTCCCTGTCGGCCCCTCTCACCCGGGGAGGGGAGACCCAGTACTTC	CASSLSAPLTRGGETQYF
TRBV6-5	TRBD1	TRBJ2-7	.	TGTGCCAGCAGTTACCTTGGACAGGGACACCACGAGCAGTACTTC	CASSYLGQGHHEQYF
TRBV5-1	.	TRBJ2-7	.	TGCGCCAGCAGCTGGGAGGTGGGGGAGCAGTACTTC	CASSWEVGEQYF
TRBV9	.	TRBJ2-1	once	TGTGCCAGCAGCTTCCGGGTCGGTAGCGGAGGCCCCAATGAGCAGTTCTTC	CASSFRVGSGGPNEQFF
TRBV13	TRBD2	TRBJ2-3	.	TGTGCCACCCGCAGCGGGGAGGAGGATACGCAGTATTTT	CATRSGEEDTQYF
TRBV4-1	TRBD2	TRBJ2-7	once	TGCGCCAGCAGCCAGCTAGCGGGCACCACCTACGAGCAGTACTTC	CASSQLAGTTYEQYF
TRBV5-4	.	TRBJ1-3	.	TGTGCCAGCAGCTTGGACAGGACTGGAAACACCATATATTTT	CASSLDRTGNTIYF
TRBV27	.	TRBJ1-2	.	TGTGCCAGCAGTCCCCGGGGGGGTGGTGGCTACACCTTC	CASSPRGGGGYTF
TRBV6-1	TRBD1	TRBJ2-5	.	TGTGCCAGCAGCCGACAGGGTTTTTGGGAGACCCAGTACTTC	CASSRQGFWETQYF
TRBV7-8	TRBD1	TRBJ2-7	few	TGTGCCAGCAGCTTAGAGGACAGGGGGCTTTCCTACGAGCAGTACTTC	CASSLEDRGLSYEQYF
TRBV5-5	TRBD2	TRBJ2-5	.	TGTGCCAGCAGCTTGGTATGGGCTAGCGGGGGGCAAGAGACCCAGTACTTC	CASSLVWASGGQETQYF
TRBV29-1	.	TRBJ1-1	.	TGCAGCGTTGACAGGGGCGATACTGAAGCTTTCTTT	CSVDRGDTEAFF
TRBV4-1	TRBD1	TRBJ1-5	few	TGCGCCAGCAGCCAGCTACGCACAGGGGGCACCGGTCAGCCCCAGCATTTT	CASSQLRTGGTGQPQHF
TRBV10-1	.	TRBJ2-5	.	TGCGCCAGCAGTACTGGGGGGGGGCGTGAGACCCAGTACTTC	CASSTGGGRETQYF
TRBV1	.	TRBJ2-5	.	TGCACCAGCAGCCAAGGCGAACAAGAGACCCAGTACTTC	CTSSQGEQETQYF
TRBV29-1	.	TRBJ2-7	.	TGCAGCGTTGGGGCCCCCGGGACTCGAAGCTCCTACGAGCAGTACTTC	CSVGAPGTRSSYEQYF
TRBV7-8	.	TRBJ2-1	.	TGTGCCAGCAGCTTCCGACAGGCCTCCTACAATGAGCAGTTCTTC	CASSFRQASYNEQFF
TRBV27	.	TRBJ2-5	.	TGTGCCAGCAGTTCTCGGGGTGGGGAGACCCAGTACTTC	CASSSRGGETQYF
TRBV7-7	.	TRBJ2-2	.	TGTGCCAGCAGCTTAGAGCCGTACACCGGGGAGCTGTTTTTT	CASSLEPYTGELFF
TRBV4-2	TRBD2	TRBJ2-2	.	TGTGCCAGCAGCCACTCCAGGGGACTAGATTCTTTTTCCGGGGAGCTGTTTTTT	CASSHSRGLDSFSGELFF
TRBV6-1	TRBD1	TRBJ2-5	.	TGTGCCAGCAGCGTTACACGTGGACAGGGAGAGACCCAGTACTTC	CASSVTRGQGETQYF
TRBV7-8	TRBD1	TRBJ2-3	.	TGTGCCAGCAGCTTAAACAGGGGACCAGCAGATACGCAGTATTTT	CASSLNRGPADTQYF
TRBV7-2	.	TRBJ2-3	.	TGTGCCAGCAGTTACGGGGGGCTCGGGAATACGCAGTATTTT	CASSYGGLGNTQYF
TRBV5-1	.	TRBJ2-7	.	TGCGCCAGCAGCTTTTCCAGGGACACCTACGAGCAGTACTTC	CASSFSRDTYEQYF
TRBV11-2	.	TRBJ2-7	few	TGTGCCAGCAGCCCACAGGACTACGAGCAGTACTTC	CASSPQDYEQYF
TRBV2	TRBD2	TRBJ2-3	.	TGTGCCAGCAGACTAGCGGGGGGTGGAGATACGCAGTATTTT	CASRLAGGGDTQYF
TRBV5-6	.	TRBJ1-5	few	TGTGCCAGCAGCCTGGGACACTTAGGCAATCAGCCCCAGCATTTT	CASSLGHLGNQPQHF
TRBV5-4	.	TRBJ2-7	.	TGTGCCAGCAGCTTGGTTTGGCGGAGCTCCTACGAGCAGTACTTC	CASSLVWRSSYEQYF
TRBV18	.	TRBJ2-2	.	TGTGCCAGCTCCCAAAACCGCGGGGCTAACACCGGGGAGCTGTTTTTT	CASSQNRGANTGELFF
TRBV7-6	.	TRBJ2-1	.	TGTGCCAGCAGCTCACTAGTTCAAAACGAGCAGTTCTTC	CASSSLVQNEQFF
TRBV7-2	.	TRBJ1-2	.	TGTGCCAGCAGCTTAGGGCAGAACTATGGCTACACCTTC	CASSLGQNYGYTF
TRBV27	.	TRBJ2-4	.	TGTGCCAGCAGTTCGGGGATTAAAGACATTCAGTACTTC	CASSSGIKDIQYF
TRBV6-1	.	TRBJ1-4	.	TGTGCCAGCAGCACCGGGACATATGAAAAACTGTTTTTT	CASSTGTYEKLFF
TRBV7-9	TRBD1	TRBJ1-4	.	TGTGCCAGCAGCTTAGACCCCGGGACAGGGGATGAAAAACTGTTTTTT	CASSLDPGTGDEKLFF
TRBV6-6	TRBD2	TRBJ2-3	.	TGTGCCAGCAGTTACAGTGGCGGGAGGGTCACAGATACGCAGTATTTT	CASSYSGGRVTDTQYF